This is a list of T cell receptor beta chains from one sample in a study of CD8 T cells in ankylosing spondylitis. In TCRdb, the 5' RACE reads were re-called with MiXCR into one record per CDR3 protein. The sample has roughly 190,000 distinct CDR3 sequences, 10% to 15% seen once; the top ten hold about 15%. Sequenced input: blood, either unsorted or a sorted T cell fraction (not recorded which). These receptors were taken from a male donor with ankylosing spondylitis or in good health (not recorded which). Each CDR3 is given with its conserved first and last residue. A D gene is named only where the DNA matches it firmly. Size is omitted from some rows. Given values are once, few, many or a class for expanded clones.

NA | NA | 15 | TRBJ2-1 | TRBV5-1 | TGCGCCAGCAGCCCAGGCCTCGGGACTTTCAATGAGCAGTTCTTC | CASSPGLGTFNEQFF
few | TRBD2 | 17 | TRBJ2-1 | TRBV7-2 | TGTGCCAGCAGCTTAGGGGGCATTCGGGGGGGATACAATGAGCAGTTCTTC | CASSLGGIRGGYNEQFF
NA | TRBD2 | 15 | TRBJ2-5 | TRBV7-9 | TGTGCCAGCAGCTTGGGACTAGCGGAGGAAGAGACCCAGTACTTC | CASSLGLAEEETQYF
many | NA | 16 | TRBJ2-5 | TRBV7-8 | TGTGCCAGCAGCTTAGTGGGGGGTGGTCTCCCAGAGACCCAGTACTTC | CASSLVGGGLPETQYF
few | NA | 14 | TRBJ2-7 | TRBV27 | TGTGCCAGCAGTTTTTCCCAACTTGGCTACGAGCAGTACTTC | CASSFSQLGYEQYF
few | TRBD1 | 15 | TRBJ1-6 | TRBV14 | TGTGCCAGCAGCCAAGGGACAGGGGGTAATTCACCCCTCCACTTT | CASSQGTGGNSPLHF
NA | TRBD2 | 18 | TRBJ2-1 | TRBV7-8 | TGTGCCAGCAGCTTAGGTGGGCGAGCGGGAGATGGGTACAATGAGCAGTTCTTC | CASSLGGRAGDGYNEQFF
few | NA | 14 | TRBJ1-1 | TRBV27 | TGTGCCAGCAGTCAAAGGACAGTGAACACTGAAGCTTTCTTT | CASSQRTVNTEAFF
NA | TRBD1 | 15 | TRBJ2-2 | TRBV27 | TGTGCCAGCAGTGCGGGACAGGGATTCACCGGGGAGCTGTTTTTT | CASSAGQGFTGELFF
NA | NA | 14 | TRBJ2-7 | TRBV18 | TGTGCCAGCTCACCGTGGGGCAATCTCATAGAGCAGTACTTC | CASSPWGNLIEQYF
many | NA | 14 | TRBJ2-7 | TRBV12-3/TRBV12-4 | TGTGCCAGCAGCCCCGTGATGGCCTCCTACGAGCAGTACTTC | CASSPVMASYEQYF
few | TRBD2 | 14 | TRBJ2-1 | TRBV4-1 | TGCGCCAGCAGCGCCCGACTAGCGGACAATGAGCAGTTCTTC | CASSARLADNEQFF
few | NA | 14 | TRBJ2-5 | TRBV4-1 | TGCGCCAGCAGTCAAAGTCCAGGCCCAGAGACCCAGTACTTC | CASSQSPGPETQYF
many | NA | 15 | TRBJ2-5 | TRBV20-1 | TGCAGTGCTAGACGTCATGAGCAAACGCAAGAGACCCAGTACTTC | CSARRHEQTQETQYF
few | NA | 15 | TRBJ2-7 | TRBV6-2/TRBV6-3 | TGTGCCAGCAGGGCCCGGGACTCCTGGCCTTACGAGCAGTACTTC | CASRARDSWPYEQYF
NA | NA | 16 | TRBJ2-3 | TRBV4-2 | TGTGCCAGCAGCCAAGCCCCCGGGAGTGATACAGATACGCAGTATTTT | CASSQAPGSDTDTQYF
many | NA | 15 | TRBJ1-1 | TRBV20-1 | TGCAGTGCTAGCCGGGGCCTATACATGAACACTGAAGCTTTCTTT | CSASRGLYMNTEAFF
NA | TRBD1 | 12 | TRBJ1-2 | TRBV19 | TGTGCCAGTAGCCCCGCAGGGGGAGGCTACACCTTC | CASSPAGGGYTF
few | TRBD2 | 16 | TRBJ2-1 | TRBV7-9 | TGTGCCAGCAGCTCATTCAGCGGGGGGACATACAATGAGCAGTTCTTC | CASSSFSGGTYNEQFF
few | NA | 16 | TRBJ1-1 | TRBV18 | TGTGCCAGCTCACACCGACCACAGGAAGGGAACACTGAAGCTTTCTTT | CASSHRPQEGNTEAFF
few | NA | 15 | TRBJ1-2 | TRBV6-5 | TGTGCCAGCAGTTACCGGGGGTCCGGTAACTATGGCTACACCTTC | CASSYRGSGNYGYTF
NA | TRBD1 | 13 | TRBJ2-3 | TRBV12-3/TRBV12-4 | TGTGCCAGCAACGGACAGGGCACAGATACGCAGTATTTT | CASNGQGTDTQYF
many | NA | 12 | TRBJ2-7 | TRBV3-1 | TGTGCCAGCAGCCGGCTGGGTTGGGAGCAGTACTTC | CASSRLGWEQYF
NA | NA | 15 | TRBJ2-3 | TRBV3-1 | TGTGCCAGCAGCCAAGATGAGCTAGCGCTAGATACGCAGTATTTT | CASSQDELALDTQYF
NA | NA | 16 | TRBJ1-4 | TRBV13 | TGTGCCAGCAGCGAGAATGGGGGTCCGACTAATGAAAAACTGTTTTTT | CASSENGGPTNEKLFF
many | TRBD2 | 15 | TRBJ2-1 | TRBV29-1 | TGCAGCGTTACCCAAGGGCTAGCGGGAAAGAATGAGCAGTTCTTC | CSVTQGLAGKNEQFF
NA | NA | 15 | TRBJ2-3 | TRBV19 | TGTGCCAGTAGTATCCGAGCGGGTAGCACAGATACGCAGTATTTT | CASSIRAGSTDTQYF
few | NA | 15 | TRBJ1-2 | TRBV29-1 | TGCAGCGTTGGTGCGGGGGTTGGTCATAACTATGGCTACACCTTC | CSVGAGVGHNYGYTF
few | NA | 14 | TRBJ2-5 | TRBV7-9 | TGTGCCAGCAGCTTCGTTGGTCTTCAAGAGACCCAGTACTTC | CASSFVGLQETQYF
few | NA | 19 | TRBJ2-1 | TRBV30 | TGTGCCTGGAGTGTACCTCCCCAAACCCCACCCTCCTCCTACAATGAGCAGTTCTTC | CAWSVPPQTPPSSYNEQFF
many | TRBD2 | 19 | TRBJ2-5 | TRBV20-1 | TGCAGTGCTAGGGACCCCGGGACTAGCGGGAATCGTGTGAGAGAGACCCAGTACTTC | CSARDPGTSGNRVRETQYF
many | TRBD1 | 15 | TRBJ2-7 | TRBV5-1 | TGCGCCAGCAGCTTGGGGACAGGGGGATCCTACGAGCAGTACTTC | CASSLGTGGSYEQYF
few | NA | 15 | TRBJ2-1 | TRBV7-9 | TGTGCCAGCAGCCCTACAGGGGGGGCTAACAATGAGCAGTTCTTC | CASSPTGGANNEQFF
many | TRBD1 | 17 | TRBJ2-7 | TRBV5-1 | TGCGCCAGCAGCTTGGAAGTATGGGACAGGGGATCGCGCGAGCAGTACTTC | CASSLEVWDRGSREQYF
many | TRBD1 | 17 | TRBJ1-1 | TRBV4-1 | TGCGCCAGCAGCCAACCTGGCCGGGACAGGGGGAACACTGAAGCTTTCTTT | CASSQPGRDRGNTEAFF
NA | NA | 16 | TRBJ1-2 | TRBV10-3 | TGTGCCATCAGTGGCTTCGCGGGCACCACCCCGGGGGGCTACACCTTC | CAISGFAGTTPGGYTF
few | TRBD1 | 15 | TRBJ2-1 | TRBV27 | TGTGCCAGCAGTGCCGGGACAGGGACCAGAAATGAGCAGTTCTTC | CASSAGTGTRNEQFF
many | TRBD2 | 17 | TRBJ2-1 | TRBV7-2 | TGTGCCAGCAGCTTAAGAACTAGCGGGCTGTCCTACAATGAGCAGTTCTTC | CASSLRTSGLSYNEQFF
few | TRBD2 | 15 | TRBJ2-7 | TRBV4-1 | TGCGCCAGCAGCCGGCCGACTAGCGGAGGCTACGAGCAGTACTTC | CASSRPTSGGYEQYF
NA | NA | 14 | TRBJ2-7 | TRBV10-1 | TGCGCCAGCAGTGTAGGACACGGATCTCGGGAGCAGTACTTC | CASSVGHGSREQYF
few | NA | 15 | TRBJ2-2 | TRBV7-6 | TGTGCCAGCAGCTCGGACAATCCGAACACCGGGGAGCTGTTTTTT | CASSSDNPNTGELFF
few | NA | 15 | TRBJ2-2 | TRBV7-9 | TGTGCCAGCAGCGATCGGGACTGGAACACCGGGGAGCTGTTTTTT | CASSDRDWNTGELFF
many | TRBD1 | 14 | TRBJ2-7 | TRBV12-3/TRBV12-4 | TGTGCCAGCAGTTTGGTACAGGGGGGCTACGAGCAGTACTTC | CASSLVQGGYEQYF
NA | TRBD2 | 14 | TRBJ2-1 | TRBV9 | TGTGCCAGCAAAGGGGGACTAGCGACCGATGAGCAGTTCTTC | CASKGGLATDEQFF
NA | NA | 14 | TRBJ1-1 | TRBV7-9 | TGTGCCAGCATGCCAAGCGGGGCGAACACTGAAGCTTTCTTT | CASMPSGANTEAFF
many | TRBD2 | 15 | TRBJ2-2 | TRBV27 | TGTGCCAGCAGCCCGGGGAGCGGGAGTATCGGGGAGCTGTTTTTT | CASSPGSGSIGELFF
many | TRBD1 | 15 | TRBJ2-7 | TRBV29-1 | TGCAGCGCCTACGCTGGACAGGACTCCTTGGACGAGCAGTACTTC | CSAYAGQDSLDEQYF
NA | TRBD1 | 16 | TRBJ2-7 | TRBV29-1 | TGCAGCGTTGAAGAGGACGGGACAGGGGGTCCCTACGAGCAGTACTTC | CSVEEDGTGGPYEQYF
NA | TRBD2 | 15 | TRBJ2-7 | TRBV12-3/TRBV12-4 | TGTGCCAGCACCCCGGGACTAGCGGGAGCTTACGAGCAGTACTTC | CASTPGLAGAYEQYF
few | NA | 11 | TRBJ2-5 | TRBV21-1 | TGTGCCAGCAGTTGCAGAGAGACCCAGTACTTC | CASSCRETQYF
many | NA | 12 | TRBJ2-1 | TRBV12-3/TRBV12-4 | TGTGCCAGCGCGTACTCCTACAATGAGCAGTTCTTC | CASAYSYNEQFF
few | TRBD2 | 18 | TRBJ2-1 | TRBV20-1 | TGCAGTGTTTTCCCGGGACTAGCGGGAGGGTTCCCCTACAATGAGCAGTTCTTC | CSVFPGLAGGFPYNEQFF
few | NA | 13 | TRBJ2-7 | TRBV10-3 | TGTGCCACTGTAGCGACTAGCTCCTACGAGCAGTACTTC | CATVATSSYEQYF
many | NA | 14 | TRBJ1-1 | TRBV12-3/TRBV12-4 | TGTGCCAGCAGTCAGACAGGTGGGGGGACTGAAGCTTTCTTT | CASSQTGGGTEAFF
few | NA | 16 | TRBJ1-2 | TRBV27 | TGTGCCAGCAGCCGGGGAGGTGGGAGGGAATCCTATGGCTACACCTTC | CASSRGGGRESYGYTF